This T cell receptor beta chain emerged from a study of blood T cell repertoires in COVID-19. Study context: Researchers got acute and convalescent COVID-19 samples from the United States, Italy and Spain.

Germline CDR1 and CDR2: SGHVS and FNYEAQ. This CDR3 has 16 residues. The protocol was immunoSEQ multiplex PCR, while the TCRdb copy is restricted to in-frame clones and leaves out a portion. The table lists about 330,000 clones, 80% to 90% of them singletons. About this clone itself: The junction shows a germline mismatch at one end, possibly a read error.

This receptor was obtained from a man in his thirties or forties who had recovered from COVID-19. Sequenced input: PBMCs or T cells enriched from blood (not recorded which). The chain carries TRBV7-6 and TRBJ2-3; 11 bases map to TRBD2. In DNA form, the CDR3 reads TGTGCCAGCAGCCCATCTAGCGGGGGGAGCACAGATAGGCAGTATTTT. Its translation: CASSPSSGGSTDRQYF. Looking up the rest from reference TRBV7-6 and TRBJ2-3 gives the full variable domain: GAGVSQSPRYKVTKRGQDVALRCDPISGHVSLYWYRQALGQGPEFLTYFNYEAQQDKSGLPNDRFSAERPEGSISTLTIQRTEQRDSAMYRCASSPSSGGSTDRQYFGPGTRLTVL.